Listed here are 19 T cell receptor beta chains from one sample, sequenced in a study of OX40 agonist ivuxolimab in advanced cancers. Generated by immunoSEQ multiplex PCR, the TCRdb table keeps only in-frame clones and is missing some. The top ten clones hold 3.1% of a sample with 52,000 or so clones, around four fifths of them seen once. Sequencing was performed on CD4+ or CD8+ T cells sorted from blood, taken in a trial of the OX40 agonist ivuxolimab. The receptor set was obtained from an adult with an advanced solid tumor such as melanoma, head and neck, liver or kidney cancer.

The chain links TRBV7-9 to TRBJ1-2; TRBD1 matches at 9 bases. Per the germline V gene, CDR1 is SEHNR and CDR2 is FQNEAQ (reference sequence). The CDR3 length is 15 residues. After removal of 4 bases from V and 4 bases from J, the junction contained 7 bases not matched to a gene. The CDR3 loop reads CASSSGQGRVYGYTF. CDR3 coding DNA: TGTGCCAGCAGCTCCGGACAGGGGAGGGTCTATGGCTACACCTTC.

This chain joins TRBV19 and TRBJ2-7, with D uncertain. Trimming left V 5 bases short and J 3 bases short, with 17 bases between. CDR3 length equals 15 residues. Germline V gene lookup returns CDR1 LNHDA and CDR2 SQIVND (reference sequence). Written as DNA, the CDR3 is TGTGCCAGTAGTCGGTCCCCACAGCCCCTCTACGAGCAGTACTTC. Amino acid sequence: CASSRSPQPLYEQYF.

In this sample, this clone turned up a few times. The V and J genes are TRBV5-1 and TRBJ2-5; D gene unclear. The CDR3 is 14 amino acids. CDR1 SGHRS and CDR2 YFSETQ come from the germline V gene. Trimming left V 0 bases short and J 0 bases short, with 6 bases between. The CDR3 spells CASSLAVYQETQYF. The DNA of the CDR3 is TGCGCCAGCAGCTTGGCGGTGTACCAAGAGACCCAGTACTTC.

This clone was detected only a few times. The chain recombines TRBV6-5 with TRBJ1-5, with a tentative D call TRBD1 (6 bases). Per germline, CDR1 MNHEY and CDR2 SVGAGI. V lost 5 bases to trimming and J lost 1 base, with 12 bases between them. The CDR3 loop spans 15 amino acids. CDR3 amino acids: CASSLDRLSNQPQHF. CDR3 coding DNA: TGTGCCAGCAGTCTAGACAGGCTGAGCAATCAGCCCCAGCATTTT.

The CDR3 coding sequence is TGTGCCAGCAGTTTGTCGGCGCGAACTGAAGCTTTCTTT. The encoded protein is CASSLSARTEAFF. The chain has TRBV28 and TRBJ1-1; D is ambiguous. The CDR3 contains 13 residues. V was pared by 3 bases and J by 5 bases, with 10 bases between. The V gene's germline CDR1 is MDHEN and CDR2 SYDVKM. Variable domain in full (rest from reference TRBV28 and TRBJ1-1): DVKVTQSSRYLVKRTGEKVFLECVQDMDHENMFWYRQDPGLGLRLIYFSYDVKMKEKGDIPEGYSVSREKKERFSLILESASTNQTSMYLCASSLSARTEAFFGQGTRLTVV.

This clone was counted a few times. The chain's CDR3 is CASTHKGDEKLFF. The DNA for the CDR3 is TGTGCCAGCACCCATAAAGGGGATGAAAAACTGTTTTTT. The chain uses TRBV6-1 and TRBJ1-4; D might be TRBD1 (5 bases). CDR3 size: 13 residues. In germline, CDR1 is MNHNS, CDR2 SASEGT. Trimming removed 7 bases from V and 6 bases from J, with 12 bases in between.

This clone is a singleton in its sample. The chain uses TRBV5-8 and TRBJ2-3; no definite D call. CDR1 and CDR2 from the germline V gene are SGHTS and YDEGEE. The CDR3 is made up of 13 amino acids. V was clipped by 4 bases and J by 4 bases, with 10 bases between them. The CDR3 is CASSRDWADTQYF. The CDR3 DNA reads as TGTGCCAGCAGCCGTGACTGGGCAGATACGCAGTATTTT.

The chain links TRBV18 to TRBJ2-2, with D perhaps TRBD2 (5 bases). Germline assignment: CDR1 KGHSH and CDR2 LQKENI. This CDR3 has 16 residues. V was cut by 3 bases and J by 0 bases, with 11 bases left in between. The CDR3 loop reads CASSPSRASNTGELFF. The CDR3 DNA is TGTGCCAGCTCACCCTCGAGGGCCTCGAACACCGGGGAGCTGTTTTTT.

This chain connects TRBV5-4 to TRBJ1-1; the D is unclear. The CDR3 consists of 17 residues. Trimming shortened V by 1 base and J by 1 base, and 17 bases separated the two germline ends. CDR1 is SGHNT, CDR2 YYREEE, per germline (reference sequence). DNA of the CDR3: TGTGCCAGCAGCTTGAGGGTAATACAGCCCCCGAACACTGAAGCTTTCTTT. Protein sequence: CASSLRVIQPPNTEAFF.

The chain is built from TRBV19 and TRBJ2-5, with a tentative D call TRBD2 (6 bases). Trimming took 3 bases from V and 5 from J, leaving 16 bases between them. The CDR3 consists of 15 residues. The germline V gene has CDR1 LNHDA and CDR2 SQIVND (reference sequence). CDR3 region: CASSISPRGVETQYF. The CDR3 region has the DNA TGTGCCAGTAGTATTTCACCCCGCGGGGTGGAGACCCAGTACTTC.

The chain uses TRBV9 and TRBJ1-1; TRBD1 matches 7 bases. The junction had 10 bases not matched to a gene; V was cut back by 3 bases and J by 8 bases. Per germline, CDR1 SGDLS and CDR2 YYNGEE. The CDR3 runs 14 residues. CDR3 DNA: TGTGCCAGCAGCGACCTAAGGGGGCGCGACGAAGCTTTCTTT. This sequence encodes CASSDLRGRDEAFF.

This chain joins TRBV2 and TRBJ1-1, with 10 positions matching TRBD1. Losses at the gene ends were 6 bases for V and 4 bases for J; bases not matched to a gene: 5. CDR1 and CDR2 from the germline V gene are SNHLY and FYNNEI. The CDR3 is 14 amino acids. CDR3 bases: TGTGCCAGCAGCCGGGACAGGGGCAGCACTGAAGCTTTCTTT. Translating it yields CASSRDRGSTEAFF.

The rearrangement links TRBV6-5 to TRBJ1-1; D is perhaps TRBD1 (5 bases). The CDR3 loop spans 15 amino acids. Germline-derived CDR1 and CDR2 are MNHEY and SVGAGI. The V gene lost 3 bases and the J gene lost 2 bases, with 13 bases spanning the gap. The CDR3 protein is CASSYSGLRNTEAFF. The CDR3 bases are TGTGCCAGCAGTTATTCAGGGTTACGAAACACTGAAGCTTTCTTT.

CDR3 loop: CASSEGFSTDTQYF. The CDR3 nucleotides read TGTGCCAGCAGTGAAGGGTTCAGCACAGATACGCAGTATTTT. The chain joins TRBV6-1 to TRBJ2-3; no firm D call. Trimming took off 1 base at V and 0 bases at J, with 5 bases between the two ends. Germline values: CDR1 MNHNS, CDR2 SASEGT. The CDR3 runs to 14 residues.

This chain uses TRBV2 with TRBJ2-7, with D perhaps matching TRBD2 (7 bases). This CDR3 has 12 residues. CDR1 is SNHLY and CDR2 is FYNNEI in the germline V gene. Trimming cost V 7 bases and J 6 bases, with 13 bases left between them. This CDR3 is CASKGGAGEQYF. CDR3 nucleotides: TGTGCCAGCAAAGGGGGGGCCGGCGAGCAGTACTTC.

The rearrangement joins TRBV5-4 to TRBJ2-7, with TRBD2 matching over 7 bases. Germline assignment: CDR1 SGHNT and CDR2 YYREEE (reference sequence). CDR3 length: 15 residues. With V trimmed by 0 bases and J by 2 bases, 5 bases remained unmatched. Written as DNA, the CDR3 is TGTGCCAGCAGCTTGGGTGGGGGGGTTACCTACGAGCAGTACTTC. It translates to CASSLGGGVTYEQYF.

The chain has TRBV6-5 and TRBJ2-7; a weak D match, TRBD1 (5 bases). V was clipped by 5 bases and J by 2 bases, with 10 bases between them. The germline gives CDR1 MNHEY, CDR2 SVGAGI. This CDR3 has 13 amino acids. CDR3 amino acids: CASSDSLAYEQYF. The CDR3, as DNA: TGTGCCAGCAGTGACAGCCTGGCCTACGAGCAGTACTTC.

The chain uses TRBV5-4 and TRBJ1-3; 10 nucleotides line up with TRBD1. Looked up from germline, CDR1 is SGHNT and CDR2 is YYREEE (reference sequence). J lost 4 bases, V lost 3 bases, and 10 bases had no gene match. The CDR3 totals 17 residues. The CDR3 protein is CASSSPTGGNRGNTIYF. CDR3 nucleotide sequence: TGTGCCAGCAGCTCCCCGACAGGGGGCAATCGGGGAAACACCATATATTTT. The variable domain in full, with the rest retrieved from reference TRBV5-4 and TRBJ1-3, is ETGVTQSPTHLIKTRGQQVTLRCSSQSGHNTVSWYQQALGQGPQFIFQYYREEENGRGNFPPRFSGLQFPNYSSELNVNALELDDSALYLCASSSPTGGNRGNTIYFGEGSWLTVV.

The rearrangement uses TRBV18 and TRBJ2-1; D possibly corresponds to TRBD1 (6 bases). Trimming stripped 3 bases from V and 6 bases from J, with 18 bases between. Germline V gives CDR1 KGHSH, CDR2 LQKENI. This CDR3 is 16 amino acids long. The DNA for the CDR3 is TGTGCCAGCTCACCGCAGGGGACCGCCCCGGCCAATGAGCAGTTCTTC. This gives the protein CASSPQGTAPANEQFF.